This T cell receptor beta chain was recovered during a study of control samples from healthy donors and cancer patients. Profiled with immunoSEQ multiplex PCR; TCRdb holds only in-frame clones, not every one. The sample shows about 70,000 clones, approximately 94% of them seen only once. Germline CDR1 and CDR2: SGHVS and FQNEAQ. This CDR3 comprises 15 residues. Trimming removed 5 bases at V and 1 base at J, with 14 bases between. The chain links TRBV7-8 to TRBJ2-5; D possibly corresponds to TRBD2 (6 bases). The sample taken for sequencing was blood. This clonotype was obtained from a woman aged 25-40 years in good health. CDR3 protein: CASSTRRGSQETQYF. The CDR3 DNA follows: TGTGCCAGCAGCACTCGGAGGGGCTCCCAAGAGACCCAGTACTTC.